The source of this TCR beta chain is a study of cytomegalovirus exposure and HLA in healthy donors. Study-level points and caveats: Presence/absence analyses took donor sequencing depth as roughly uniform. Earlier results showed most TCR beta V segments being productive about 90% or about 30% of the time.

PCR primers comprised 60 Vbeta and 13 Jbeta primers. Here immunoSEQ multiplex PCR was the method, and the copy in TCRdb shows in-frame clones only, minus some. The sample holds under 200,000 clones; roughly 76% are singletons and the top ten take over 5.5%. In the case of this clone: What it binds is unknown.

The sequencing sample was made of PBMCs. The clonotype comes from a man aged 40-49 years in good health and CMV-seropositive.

In DNA form, the CDR3 reads TGTGCCAGCAGCTTAGGAGACAGGGCGGTGGGGCAGCCCCAGCATTTT. Encoded protein: CASSLGDRAVGQPQHF. This rearrangement joins TRBV11-2 to TRBJ1-5, with 7 bases fitting TRBD1. The CDR3 loop spans 16 amino acids. The junction had 10 bases not matched to a gene; V was cut back by 1 base and J by 7 bases. Germline loops: CDR1 SGHAT, CDR2 FQNNGV.